This entry lists 22 T cell receptor beta chains sequenced from one sample in a study of shared clonotypes between healthy human individuals. The repertoire was sequenced with immunoSEQ multiplex PCR; TCRdb's copy has only in-frame clones and lacks some. The table has 400,000 to 600,000 clones, around 79% seen once. The specimen was PBMCs. All receptors derive from a middle-aged woman in good health. Some clones in this sample may be carry-over from other donors' samples.

The chain links TRBV28 to TRBJ1-4; TRBD1 matches at 11 bases. The V gene end was trimmed by 6 bases and the J gene end by 7 bases; junction bases not matched to a gene: 10. The CDR3 length is 16 residues. The germline V gene has CDR1 MDHEN and CDR2 SYDVKM. The CDR3 protein is CASSTDRGRAGEKLFF. The CDR3 coding sequence is TGTGCCAGCAGCACGGACAGGGGGCGGGCTGGTGAAAAACTGTTTTTT.

The V call is TRBV28, the J call TRBJ1-5; possible D gene TRBD1, 6 bases. Trimming cost V 3 bases and J 5 bases, with 11 bases left between them. From germline, CDR1 is MDHEN and CDR2 SYDVKM. This CDR3 comprises 14 residues. The CDR3 DNA reads as TGTGCCAGCAGTTTGAACTACAGGGATCAGCCCCAGCATTTT. It specifies CASSLNYRDQPQHF.

The chain joins TRBV19 to TRBJ2-1; TRBD1 might be the D (6 bases). Germline CDR1 is LNHDA and CDR2 is SQIVND (reference sequence). The length of the CDR3 is 17 residues. V was cut by 3 bases and J by 7 bases, with 22 bases left in between. CDR3 coding DNA: TGTGCCAGTAGTATCGTCCCGGGACATCCCCTTGGAAATGAGCAGTTCTTC. Translation: CASSIVPGHPLGNEQFF.

V is TRBV29-1 and J is TRBJ2-7; TRBD2 is a possible D gene (5 bases). CDR1 is SQVTM, CDR2 ANQGSEA, per germline. V was clipped by 4 bases and J by 4 bases, with 11 bases between them. This CDR3 has 12 amino acids. The chain's CDR3 is CSVGGRGYEQYF. The CDR3 DNA sequence: TGCAGCGTTGGTGGGAGAGGATACGAGCAGTACTTC.

The J gene is TRBJ2-3, the V gene TRBV5-4; D is ambiguous. CDR1 SGHNT and CDR2 YYREEE come from the germline V gene (reference sequence). V lost 0 bases to trimming and J lost 0 bases, with 11 bases between them. The CDR3 is 16 residues long. CDR3 DNA sequence: TGTGCCAGCAGCTTGGATTCTACTTCTAGCACAGATACGCAGTATTTT. This sequence encodes CASSLDSTSSTDTQYF.

The chain is built from TRBV6-4 and TRBJ2-7; 11 bases align to TRBD1. The trim removed 2 bases at V and 2 bases at J, leaving 2 bases unmatched. The CDR3 covers 15 residues. Germline assignment: CDR1 MRHNA and CDR2 SNTAGT. The CDR3 is CASSDEDRGPYEQYF. Written as DNA, the CDR3 is TGTGCCAGCAGTGACGAGGACAGGGGGCCCTACGAGCAGTACTTC.

The chain carries TRBV15 and TRBJ2-2; possible D gene TRBD1, 6 bases. Trimming removed 0 bases at V and 3 bases at J, with 11 bases between. Looked up from germline, CDR1 is LNHNV and CDR2 is YYDKDF (reference sequence). CDR3 length: 16 residues. CDR3 loop: CATSRDDGQYTGELFF. The CDR3 nucleotides are TGTGCCACCAGCAGAGATGATGGACAGTACACCGGGGAGCTGTTTTTT.

This clone was seen a handful of times. The J gene is TRBJ1-1, the V gene TRBV9; D gene uncertain. Per the germline V gene, CDR1 is SGDLS and CDR2 is YYNGEE. Trimming took 1 base from V and 1 from J, leaving 5 bases between them. CDR3 length: 13 amino acids. This CDR3 is CASSVQTNTEAFF. Here the CDR3 DNA reads TGTGCCAGCAGCGTACAGACGAACACTGAAGCTTTCTTT.

J is TRBJ2-5 and V is TRBV7-2; D is perhaps TRBD2 (5 bases). The germline CDR1 and CDR2 sequences are SGHTA and FQGNSA. CDR3 size: 15 residues. Trimming cost V 0 bases and J 4 bases, with 12 bases left between them. The CDR3 here is CASSLARVAPETQYF. DNA of the CDR3: TGTGCCAGCAGCTTAGCGCGGGTGGCGCCAGAGACCCAGTACTTC.

This chain uses TRBV5-6 with TRBJ1-2; maybe TRBD1 (5 bases). The CDR3 spans 13 residues. Trimming took 1 base from V and 5 from J, leaving 9 bases between them. CDR1 SGHDT and CDR2 YYEEEE come from the germline V gene. Here the CDR3 reads CASSLWQGYGYTF. The CDR3 DNA reads as TGTGCCAGCAGCTTGTGGCAGGGTTATGGCTACACCTTC.

J is TRBJ2-2 and V is TRBV4-1; TRBD1 might be the D (5 bases). Germline loops: CDR1 MGHRA, CDR2 YSYEKL. Trimming took off 0 bases at V and 5 bases at J, with 7 bases between the two ends. The CDR3 has 14 residues. In nucleotides, the CDR3 is TGCGCCAGCAGCCAAGAACGGACAACCGGGGAGCTGTTTTTT. It yields the protein CASSQERTTGELFF.

This clone has more than one count but fewer than ten. The chain carries TRBV11-2 and TRBJ1-2; possibly TRBD1 for D (6 bases). Germline-derived CDR1 and CDR2 are SGHAT and FQNNGV. The CDR3 is made up of 14 amino acids. Deletions cut 0 bases from V and 6 bases from J, with 11 bases between. DNA of the CDR3: TGTGCCAGCAGCTTAGATCGAGCAGGGGATGGCTACACCTTC. Its translation: CASSLDRAGDGYTF. Combining the CDR3 with reference TRBV11-2 and TRBJ1-2 gives the whole variable domain EAGVAQSPRYKIIEKRQSVAFWCNPISGHATLYWYQQILGQGPKLLIQFQNNGVVDDSQLPKDRFSAERLKGVDSTLKIQPAKLEDSAVYLCASSLDRAGDGYTFGSGTRLTVV.

The chain joins TRBV2 to TRBJ1-2; 9 bases are shared with TRBD1. Trimming at V came to 10 bases and at J to 13 bases, leaving 16 bases not matched to a gene. CDR1 is SNHLY, CDR2 FYNNEI, per germline. The CDR3 is 13 residues long. The CDR3 nucleotides are TGTGCCACCAGAATTCTCCCGGGACAGGGTCTCACCTTC. Residues: CATRILPGQGLTF.

V and J are TRBV29-1 and TRBJ1-2, with D possibly matching TRBD1 (5 bases). V lost 4 bases and J lost 3, with 12 bases in between. The CDR3 is 13 amino acids. Germline V lookup: CDR1 SQVTM, CDR2 ANQGSEA. This CDR3 is CSVVRGKDYGYTF. The CDR3 nucleotides read TGCAGCGTTGTGAGGGGAAAGGACTATGGCTACACCTTC.

The J gene is TRBJ2-7, the V gene TRBV7-9, with D perhaps TRBD1 or TRBD2 (5 bases each). The CDR3 spans 15 residues. Per the germline V gene, CDR1 is SEHNR and CDR2 is FQNEAQ (reference sequence). V lost 5 bases, J lost 7 bases, and 21 bases lay in between. In DNA form, the CDR3 reads TGTGCCAGCAGCCGAGGGGACGGTTCGTCGTATGAGCAGTACTTC. Amino acids: CASSRGDGSSYEQYF.

This clone was picked up many times. This chain links TRBV4-2 with TRBJ2-3, with 9 bases that match TRBD2. Trimming took 1 base from V and 5 from J; bases not matched to a gene: 10. The germline gives CDR1 LGHNA, CDR2 YNFKEQ. This CDR3 is built from 17 residues. CDR3 loop: CASSQAQSAGGGDTQYF. For the CDR3, the DNA is TGTGCCAGCAGCCAAGCCCAATCGGCGGGAGGGGGAGATACGCAGTATTTT.

The chain uses TRBV7-2 and TRBJ2-1; tentatively, D is TRBD2 (5 bases). CDR1 is SGHTA and CDR2 is FQGNSA in the germline V gene. The V end was cut by 1 base, the J end by 8 bases, with 9 bases between. CDR3 length: 13 amino acids. The CDR3 sequence is CASSLDSVYEQFF. The CDR3 DNA reads TGTGCCAGCAGCTTAGATAGCGTATATGAGCAGTTCTTC.

The V and J genes are TRBV7-7 and TRBJ2-1, with D unclear. The CDR3 has 15 residues. Per the germline V gene, CDR1 is SSHAT and CDR2 is FNYEAQ (reference sequence). Trimming took 0 bases from V and 5 from J, leaving 11 bases between them. Written as DNA, the CDR3 is TGTGCCAGCAGCTTAGCGCCTAGTCCCCACAATGAGCAGTTCTTC. Residues: CASSLAPSPHNEQFF.

In this sample, this clone turned up once. The J gene is TRBJ1-5, the V gene TRBV9, with D uncertain. V was trimmed by 10 bases and J by 5 bases, leaving 16 bases between them. The CDR3 runs 13 residues. Germline V CDR1 and CDR2: SGDLS, YYNGEE. CDR3 sequence (DNA): TGTGCCCGCCGGTGCAGAACCTATCAGCCCCAGCATTTT. It codes for CARRCRTYQPQHF.

V is TRBV5-4 and J is TRBJ2-7; TRBD2 aligns across 9 bases. CDR1 and CDR2 (germline): SGHNT, YYREEE (reference sequence). The ends lost 3 bases at V and 7 bases at J; junction bases unmatched: 11. The CDR3 is 15 residues long. The chain's CDR3 is CASSSLGGRALEQYF. CDR3 coding DNA: TGTGCCAGCAGCTCCCTCGGCGGGAGGGCACTTGAGCAGTACTTC.

The chain couples TRBV5-6 to TRBJ2-6; D is ambiguous. Trimming took off 0 bases at V and 1 base at J, with 14 bases between the two ends. Germline CDR1 SGHDT, CDR2 YYEEEE. The CDR3 covers 18 residues. CDR3 residues: CASSLGVQFASGANVLTF. As DNA, the CDR3 is TGTGCCAGCAGCTTGGGGGTCCAGTTCGCGTCTGGGGCCAACGTCCTGACTTTC.

This chain connects TRBV2 to TRBJ2-1; 8 bases map to TRBD2. Germline CDR1 SNHLY, CDR2 FYNNEI. CDR3 length: 15 amino acids. Losses at the gene ends were 3 bases for V and 1 base for J; bases not matched to a gene: 2. DNA for the CDR3: TGTGCCAGCAGTGAGAAGCGGGGGTCCTACAATGAGCAGTTCTTC. Translating it yields CASSEKRGSYNEQFF.